The subject of this entry is one T cell receptor beta chain. The data stem from a study of high-grade serous ovarian cancer treatment subgroups. Measured with immunoSEQ multiplex PCR; TCRdb has only the in-frame clones, and not every one. This sample has 15,000 to 20,000 clones, with 73% found just once. Trimming cost V 6 bases and J 0 bases; bases outside gene matches: 8. The CDR3 length is 16 residues. Per germline, CDR1 ENHRY and CDR2 SYGVKD. Tumor samples were obtained before definitive surgery or chemotherapy. The sample was tumor tissue. The chain recombines TRBV10-3 with TRBJ1-1; the match to TRBD1 covers 9 bases. The clonotype originates from a human donor with high-grade serous ovarian cancer. The CDR3: CAISRDRVLMNTEAFF. CDR3 bases: TGTGCCATCAGCCGGGACAGGGTCCTGATGAACACTGAAGCTTTCTTT.